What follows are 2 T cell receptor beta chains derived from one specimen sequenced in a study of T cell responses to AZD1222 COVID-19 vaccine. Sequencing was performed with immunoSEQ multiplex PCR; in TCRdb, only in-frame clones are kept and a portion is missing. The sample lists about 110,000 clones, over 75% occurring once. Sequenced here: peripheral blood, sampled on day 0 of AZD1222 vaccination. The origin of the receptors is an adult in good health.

This CDR3 reads CASTELAGTGGNEQFF. CDR3 coding DNA: TGTGCCAGCACCGAACTCGCGGGGACAGGGGGCAATGAGCAGTTCTTC. This sequence joins TRBV28 and TRBJ2-1; 11 bases line up with TRBD1. Germline V gene sequence: CDR1 MDHEN, CDR2 SYDVKM. V gave up 7 bases and J gave up 6 bases; unmatched junction bases: 11. The CDR3 extends over 16 amino acids.

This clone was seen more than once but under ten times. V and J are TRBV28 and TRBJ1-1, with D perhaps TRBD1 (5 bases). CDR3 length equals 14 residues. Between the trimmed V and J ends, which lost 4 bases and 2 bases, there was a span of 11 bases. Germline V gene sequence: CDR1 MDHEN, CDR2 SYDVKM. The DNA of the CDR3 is TGTGCCAGCAGTTCCCCAGGGTATAACACTGAAGCTTTCTTT. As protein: CASSSPGYNTEAFF. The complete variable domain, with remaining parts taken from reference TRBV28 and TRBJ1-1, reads DVKVTQSSRYLVKRTGEKVFLECVQDMDHENMFWYRQDPGLGLRLIYFSYDVKMKEKGDIPEGYSVSREKKERFSLILESASTNQTSMYLCASSSPGYNTEAFFGQGTRLTVV.